The clone carrying this T cell receptor beta chain has a count of ten or more. As yet, its antigen is unknown. This CDR3 contains 11 residues. V dropped 6 bases and J dropped 6 bases, with 11 bases sitting between them. Germline CDR1 and CDR2: DFQATT and SNEGSKA (reference sequence). The sample is drawn from a study of T cells after yellow fever vaccination. Study details: Fractions with few cells were prepared using SMART-Seq v4 Ultra Low Input. Whole-study findings and limits: Post-booster samples contained most primary-vaccination clones (around 96% CD4, approximately 88% CD8). Weaker overall, the secondary response nonetheless peaked faster (day 5 versus 15).

As TCR cDNA was made by 5'RACE template switching, a universal primer site and UMIs were added. Each CDR3 protein gets one entry after TCRdb re-called the 5' RACE reads with MiXCR. The sample has 100,000 to 150,000 distinct CDR3 sequences, more than 6.5% seen once. This sample comprised CD4+ T cells sorted from PBMCs, obtained roughly 10 days after the first yellow fever vaccination. This TCR was recovered from a man aged 18 to 29 who received the YFV17D yellow fever vaccine. The chain has TRBV20-1 and TRBJ1-2; possible D gene TRBD1, 5 bases. The CDR3 DNA follows: TGCAGTGCCAGGACAAATGATGGCTACACCTTC. Residues: CSARTNDGYTF.